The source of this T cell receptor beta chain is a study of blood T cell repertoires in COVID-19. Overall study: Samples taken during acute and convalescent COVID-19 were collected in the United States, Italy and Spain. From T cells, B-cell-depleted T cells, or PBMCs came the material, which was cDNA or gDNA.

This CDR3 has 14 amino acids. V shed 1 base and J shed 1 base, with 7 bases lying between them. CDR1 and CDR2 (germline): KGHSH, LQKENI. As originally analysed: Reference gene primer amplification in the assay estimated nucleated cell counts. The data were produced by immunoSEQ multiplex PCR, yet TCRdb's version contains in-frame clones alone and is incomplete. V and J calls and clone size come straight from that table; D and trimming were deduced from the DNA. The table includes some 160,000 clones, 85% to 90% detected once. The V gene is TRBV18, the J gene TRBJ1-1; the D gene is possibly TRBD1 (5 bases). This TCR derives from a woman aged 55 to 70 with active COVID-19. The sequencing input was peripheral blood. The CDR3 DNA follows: TGTGCCAGCTCACCACAGGGGCCGAACACTGAAGCTTTCTTT. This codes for CASSPQGPNTEAFF.